The source of this TCR beta chain is a study of OX40 agonist ivuxolimab in advanced cancers. On the study more broadly: Patients were treated with ivuxolimab, an agonistic anti-OX40 (CD134) antibody. Study-level points and caveats: Antigen specificity remained undetermined for the expanded peripheral T cells.

Repertoires were generated with immunoSEQ multiplex PCR, while TCRdb's copy carries only in-frame clones and drops some. The sample holds 26,000 or so clones; 88% are singletons and the top ten take about 20%. Regarding this clone: Its antigen is undetermined.

The V gene lost 5 bases and the J gene lost 0 bases, with 5 bases spanning the gap. Germline CDR1 and CDR2: SGHTA and FQGNSA. The length of the CDR3 is 12 residues. The source of this sequence is an adult with an advanced solid tumor such as melanoma, head and neck, liver or kidney cancer. The V call is TRBV7-2, the J call TRBJ2-7; D gene ambiguous. The input for sequencing was CD4+ or CD8+ T cells sorted from blood, taken in a trial of the OX40 agonist ivuxolimab. The CDR3: CASSPSSYEQYF. The DNA of the CDR3 is TGTGCCAGCAGCCCGAGCTCCTACGAGCAGTACTTC.